This TCR beta chain was sequenced in a study of T cells in Graves' hyperthyroidism and ophthalmopathy. TCR beta CDR3 regions were amplified from RNA transcripts. The primer set for the first-round RT-PCR of the TCR CDR3 was HTBI. TCRdb reprocessed the multiplex PCR reads with MiXCR, giving one entry per CDR3 protein. The sample has about 600,000 distinct CDR3 sequences, around 14% seen once. Germline CDR1 DFQATT, CDR2 SNEGSKA (reference sequence). The CDR3 is made up of 18 amino acids. V lost 3 bases and J lost 1; bases outside the gene matches: 13. The source of the PBMCs was 8 to 10 ml of fresh peripheral blood. This clonotype showed up many times.

Sequencing used blood. This sequence was found in a woman between 18 and 29 years old with Graves' ophthalmopathy. This rearrangement joins TRBV20-1 to TRBJ2-3; TRBD2 matches 10 bases. The CDR3 loop is CSASSWASGSRGTDTQYF. The CDR3 DNA reads TGCAGTGCTAGTTCGTGGGCTAGCGGGAGCCGGGGCACAGATACGCAGTATTTT.